One and the same sample provided the 27 T cell receptor beta chains below, sequenced in a study of tissue T cells after allogeneic stem cell transplantation. Documented time point: mouse harvest day 14 after allogeneic transplant. Each mouse received 10^7 T-cell-depleted marrow cells plus 10^6 splenic CD5+ T cells by tail vein. Only in-frame clones appear in the TCRdb table, and some are missing; sequencing was by immunoSEQ multiplex PCR. The data contain 1,600 or so clones, about 51% of them seen just once; the ten biggest clones take up 34%. Material: spleen. Source of these receptors: a female BALB/c mouse given C57BL/6 T cells with graft-versus-host disease after an allogeneic hematopoietic cell transplant.

Of note for this clone: Gene names refer to mouse genes. The read terminates 1 residue before the CDR3 end, so the remaining end is supplied by the germline J gene. This rearrangement joins TRBV16 to TRBJ1-3; D is undetermined. V lost 5 bases and J 0 bases, leaving 5 bases between the germline ends. Germline-derived CDR1 and CDR2 are SGHSA and FRNQAP. The CDR3 length is 13 residues. The CDR3 loop reads CASSPTSGNTLYF. CDR3 DNA (partial): TGTGCAAGCAGCCCTACTTCTGGAAATACGCTCTAT.

This clone ranks as large. Gene names refer to mouse genes. CDR3 DNA (partial): TGTGCCAGCTCTCTACAGGGGGCTGGAAATACGCTCTAT. Its protein is CASSLQGAGNTLY. The whole CDR3 region reads CASSLQGAGNTLYF. V is TRBV12-1 and J is TRBJ1-3; 8 bases are a match to TRBD1. The read ends 1 residue before the CDR3 terminus; that terminus is restored from the germline J gene. The CDR3 is 14 residues long. The germline CDR1 and CDR2 sequences are SGHSN and HYEKVE. The trim removed 1 base at V and 2 bases at J, leaving 0 bases unmatched. The variable domain in full, completed from reference TRBV12-1 and TRBJ1-3, reads DSGVVQSPRHIIKEKGGRSVLTCIPISGHSNVVWYQQTLGKELKFLIQHYEKVERDKGFLPSRFSVQQFDDYHSEMNMSALELEDSAMYFCASSLQGAGNTLYFGEGSRLIVV.

In regard to this clone: The genes are named according to mouse. The read finishes 1 residue shy of the CDR3 end, and the germline J gene is used to complete it. This chain links TRBV16 with TRBJ2-2; 10 bases match TRBD2. This CDR3 is 16 amino acids long. V was clipped by 5 bases and J by 0 bases; unmatched bases: 3. Germline CDR1 is SGHSA and CDR2 is FRNQAP. The part of the CDR3 DNA that was read is TGTGCAAGCAGCGCCACTGGGGGGGCAAACACCGGGCAGCTCTAC. As protein: CASSATGGANTGQLY. The full CDR3 reads CASSATGGANTGQLYF.

By sample fraction, this clone is medium-sized. Gene names follow the mouse nomenclature. The read is 1 residue too short to cover the CDR3 end, so that end is filled in from the germline J gene. The chain joins TRBV29 to TRBJ1-4; no reliable D call. The CDR3 consists of 12 residues. Germline assignment: CDR1 MSHET and CDR2 SYDVDS. Trimming shortened V by 3 bases and J by 5 bases, and 4 bases separated the two germline ends. The CDR3 is CASSFGNERLFF. CDR3 bases read: TGTGCTAGCAGTTTTGGGAACGAAAGATTATTT.

This clone is hyperexpanded within its sample. Genes and germline are mouse. The read ends 1 residue early relative to the CDR3; the germline J gene fills the gap. The chain combines TRBV29 with TRBJ2-1; D not certain. This CDR3 has 11 amino acids. Germline values: CDR1 MSHET, CDR2 SYDVDS. The ends were cut back, 3 bases at V and 7 bases at J, with 4 bases in the middle. CDR3 DNA, as far as it was read: TGTGCTAGCAGTTTCCGGGCTGAGCAGTTC. This codes for CASSFRAEQF. The CDR3 in its entirety is CASSFRAEQFF.

In regard to this clone: The listed genes are named as in mouse. The read is 1 residue too short to cover the CDR3 end, so that end is filled in from the germline J gene. The chain uses TRBV16 and TRBJ1-3; D uncertain. Trimming stripped 5 bases from V and 0 bases from J, with 8 bases between. This CDR3 spans 14 amino acids. CDR1 is SGHSA and CDR2 is FRNQAP in the germline V gene. CDR3 bases read: TGTGCAAGCAGCCCCACAGATTCTGGAAATACGCTCTAT. It encodes CASSPTDSGNTLY. The whole CDR3 protein is CASSPTDSGNTLYF. The whole variable domain, filled in from reference TRBV16 and TRBJ1-3, reads NAGVIQTPRHKVTGKGQEATLWCEPISGHSAVFWYRQTIVQGLEFLTYFRNQAPIDDSGMPKERFSAQMPNQSHSTLKIQSTQPQDSAVYLCASSPTDSGNTLYFGEGSRLIVV.

About this clone itself: Gene names and germline match the mouse. The CDR3 end lies 1 residue beyond the end of the read and is filled in from the germline J gene. The chain carries TRBV24 and TRBJ2-7; 10 bases map to TRBD1. The germline V gene encodes CDR1 KGHTA and CDR2 FRNEEI. This CDR3 is built from 13 residues. CDR3 sequence: CAAVWMGDRGQYF. Partial CDR3 DNA: TGTGCAGCAGTCTGGATGGGGGACAGGGGACAGTAC.

This clone was counted between two and nine times. Gene names and germline refer to mouse. The read is 1 residue too short to cover the CDR3 end, so that end is filled in from the germline J gene. The V gene is TRBV29, the J gene TRBJ1-2, with TRBD1 matching over 9 bases. Trimming removed 5 bases from V and 2 bases from J; junction bases left unmatched: 6. CDR3 length equals 15 residues. The germline gives CDR1 MSHET, CDR2 SYDVDS. The CDR3 spells CASSPGTGRNSDYTF. CDR3 DNA (partial): TGTGCTAGCAGTCCTGGGACAGGGAGGAACTCCGACTACACC.

This clone has just a few counts. Gene names follow the mouse nomenclature. The sequence runs out 1 residue before the end of the CDR3; the remainder is reconstructed from the germline J gene. This sequence joins TRBV1 and TRBJ2-2; D may correspond to TRBD1 or TRBD2 (5 bases each). CDR3 size: 14 residues. Germline values: CDR1 NSQYPW, CDR2 LRSPGD (reference sequence). The germline V and J ends were trimmed by 6 bases and 2 bases, with 10 bases remaining between them. The CDR3 reads CTCRRDGNTGQLYF. Partial CDR3 DNA: TGCACCTGCAGGCGGGACGGGAACACCGGGCAGCTCTAC.

This clone is large by share. Each gene name is a mouse one. The read stops 1 residue short of the end of the CDR3; the missing end is completed from the germline J gene. This rearrangement joins TRBV12-1 to TRBJ2-1; 11 bases align to TRBD2. V lost 2 bases and J lost 3; bases outside the gene matches: 2. CDR1 is SGHSN, CDR2 HYEKVE, per germline. This CDR3 contains 15 residues. Partial CDR3 DNA: TGTGCCAGCTCTCCTACTGGGGGGGCCTATGCTGAGCAGTTC. The encoded protein is CASSPTGGAYAEQF. The complete CDR3 sequence is CASSPTGGAYAEQFF.

In the case of this clone: The listed genes are named as in mouse. Sequencing ends 1 residue short of the CDR3 end; the germline J gene provides the rest. The V and J genes are TRBV26 and TRBJ2-4, with D possibly matching TRBD1 (5 bases). Trimming took off 7 bases at V and 0 bases at J, with 8 bases between the two ends. The CDR3 runs 13 residues. The germline V gene has CDR1 KGHPV and CDR2 FQNQEV (reference sequence). The CDR3 bases that were read are TGTGCCAGCAAAAGGGGTAGTCAAAACACCTTGTAC. Protein sequence: CASKRGSQNTLY. In full, the CDR3 reads CASKRGSQNTLYF.

A word on this clone: Mouse names are used for the genes. The read ends 1 residue shy of where the CDR3 ends; the end is completed using the germline J gene. The chain has TRBV2 and TRBJ2-4, with 8 bases identical to TRBD1. The germline V gene has CDR1 LGHNA and CDR2 YSYQKL. The CDR3 covers 12 residues. Germline trimming cut 5 bases from V and 5 bases from J; bases unmatched to any gene: 0. This CDR3 reads CASSDRGNTLYF. CDR3 bases read: TGTGCCAGCAGCGACAGGGGAAACACCTTGTAC.

About this clone itself: The gene names here belong to mouse. The read ends 1 residue before the CDR3 terminus; that terminus is restored from the germline J gene. The chain combines TRBV15 with TRBJ1-4; D gene uncertain. Per the germline V gene, CDR1 is SGHND and CDR2 is FRSKSL. The CDR3 has 12 residues. Trimming stripped 6 bases from V and 5 bases from J, with 7 bases between. Partial CDR3 DNA: TGTGCCAGCAGACCCGGGAACGAAAGATTATTT. Translating gives CASRPGNERLF. Given in full, the CDR3 is CASRPGNERLFF.

A note on this clone: The germline and genes are mouse ones. The read ends 1 residue shy of where the CDR3 ends; the end is completed using the germline J gene. The chain couples TRBV4 to TRBJ2-1; TRBD2 aligns across 11 bases. J lost 3 bases, V lost 5 bases, and 3 bases had no gene match. CDR1 and CDR2 (germline): LGHDT, YNNKQL (reference sequence). CDR3 length: 15 amino acids. Partial CDR3 DNA: TGTGCCAGCAGCGCCGACTGGGGGGGCTATGCTGAGCAGTTC. Its translation: CASSADWGGYAEQF. The whole CDR3 region reads CASSADWGGYAEQFF. Full variable domain (missing parts from reference TRBV4 and TRBJ2-1): ETAVFQTPNYHVTQVGNEVSFNCKQTLGHDTMYWYKQDSKKLLKIMFSYNNKQLIVNETVPRRFSPQSSDKAHLNLRIKSVEPEDSAVYLCASSADWGGYAEQFFGPGTRLTVL.

This clone has only one observation. The gene names here belong to mouse. The read ends 1 residue shy of where the CDR3 ends; the end is completed using the germline J gene. The J gene is TRBJ1-4, the V gene TRBV13-2; a weak D match, TRBD1 (6 bases). The CDR3 spans 11 residues. Trimming stripped 0 bases from V and 14 bases from J, with 8 bases between. The germline CDR1 and CDR2 sequences are NNHNN and SYGAGS (reference sequence). The CDR3 bases that were read are TGTGCCAGCGGTGATGCAAGGGGGTTATTT. It codes for CASGDARGLF. The CDR3 as a whole reads CASGDARGLFF.

In the case of this clone: Gene and germline names: mouse. The read is 1 residue too short to cover the CDR3 end, so that end is filled in from the germline J gene. The chain has TRBV3 and TRBJ2-3, with 8 bases that match TRBD2. CDR3 length equals 13 residues. Germline CDR1 and CDR2: SNHLY and FYNGKV (reference sequence). Losses at the gene ends were 4 bases for V and 6 bases for J; bases not matched to a gene: 3. The part of the CDR3 DNA that was read is TGTGCCAGCAGCTCGACTGGGGTCGAAACGCTGTAT. Its protein product is CASSSTGVETLY. The whole CDR3 region reads CASSSTGVETLYF.

Remarks on this clone: The gene names here belong to mouse. The CDR3 is cut off 1 residue early in the read; its end comes from the germline J gene. V and J are TRBV26 and TRBJ2-7; unclear D gene. Germline V lookup: CDR1 KGHPV, CDR2 FQNQEV (reference sequence). The CDR3 has 13 amino acids. V dropped 1 base and J dropped 0 bases, with 4 bases sitting between them. The CDR3 sequence is CASSLWSSYEQYF. Partial CDR3 DNA: TGTGCCAGCAGTCTGTGGAGCTCCTATGAACAGTAC.

A word on this clone: Gene names refer to mouse genes. The read comes to an end 1 residue before the CDR3 does, leaving the germline J gene to fill in the end. This chain links TRBV16 with TRBJ2-2; maybe TRBD2 (6 bases). V gave up 1 base and J gave up 0 bases, with 9 bases separating them. The CDR3 totals 16 residues. CDR1 SGHSA and CDR2 FRNQAP come from the germline V gene. The part of the CDR3 DNA that was read is TGTGCAAGCAGCTTAGGGCTGGGGACAAACACCGGGCAGCTCTAC. It specifies CASSLGLGTNTGQLY. The full-length CDR3 reads as CASSLGLGTNTGQLYF.

This clone is labeled as hyperexpanded. Gene names and germline refer to mouse. The CDR3 end is not reached by the read, which stops 1 residue before it; the germline J gene fills it in. The gene calls are TRBV13-2 and TRBJ2-1; TRBD2 aligns across 12 bases. Germline CDR1 and CDR2: NNHNN and SYGAGS (reference sequence). After removal of 4 bases from V and 3 bases from J, the junction contained 2 bases not matched to a gene. The CDR3 contains 15 residues. The part of the CDR3 DNA that was read is TGTGCCAGCGGTCAGGACTGGGGGGGCTATGCTGAGCAGTTC. The encoded protein is CASGQDWGGYAEQF. In full, the CDR3 is CASGQDWGGYAEQFF.

A remark on this clone: Germline and genes: mouse. Coverage ceases 1 residue before the CDR3 finishes, and the germline J gene fills in the end. The J gene is TRBJ2-1, the V gene TRBV12-1; 11 positions agree with TRBD2. The germline V gene has CDR1 SGHSN and CDR2 HYEKVE. The CDR3 loop spans 16 amino acids. J gave up 0 bases and V 4 bases, and 4 bases lay outside the gene matches. The CDR3 region is CASSPGTGGNYAEQFF. The CDR3 DNA, read in part, is TGTGCCAGCTCCCCCGGGACTGGGGGTAACTATGCTGAGCAGTTC.

On this clone: The genes are named according to mouse. The read falls 1 residue short of the CDR3 end, and the missing part is taken from the germline J gene. The genes are TRBV13-1 and TRBJ1-1, with TRBD1 matching 8 bases. Per the germline V gene, CDR1 is NSHNY and CDR2 is SYGAGN. Losses at the gene ends were 3 bases for V and 1 base for J; bases not matched to a gene: 2. This CDR3 has 14 residues. CDR3 residues: CASSAGTGNTEVFF. The CDR3 bases that were read are TGTGCCAGCAGTGCCGGGACAGGGAACACAGAAGTCTTC.

On this clone: These gene names are mouse names. The read ends 1 residue early relative to the CDR3; the germline J gene fills the gap. The V call is TRBV1, the J call TRBJ2-4, with D uncertain. Germline V CDR1 and CDR2: NSQYPW, LRSPGD (reference sequence). The CDR3 runs to 11 residues. V was cut by 0 bases and J by 6 bases, with 1 base left in between. The sequenced part of the CDR3 DNA is TGCACCTGCAGTGCAGAGAACACCTTGTAC. This encodes CTCSAENTLY. The full CDR3 reads CTCSAENTLYF.

Remarks on this clone: These gene names are mouse names. The read ends 1 residue before the CDR3 terminus; that terminus is restored from the germline J gene. V usage is TRBV3 and J usage is TRBJ2-7; D possibly corresponds to TRBD1 (6 bases). The CDR3 spans 15 residues. The ends were cut back, 1 base at V and 1 base at J, with 11 bases in the middle. From germline, CDR1 is SNHLY and CDR2 FYNGKV (reference sequence). Incomplete CDR3 DNA: TGTGCCAGCAGCTTAGACGGGACAACTTCCTATGAACAGTAC. It is translated as CASSLDGTTSYEQY. The full CDR3 protein is CASSLDGTTSYEQYF.

On this clone itself: Gene names denote mouse genes. The read halts 1 residue ahead of the CDR3 end, with the missing end drawn from the germline J gene. This chain joins TRBV19 and TRBJ2-3; D gene uncertain. The ends were cut back, 0 bases at V and 0 bases at J, with 2 bases in the middle. Germline V gene sequence: CDR1 FNHDT, CDR2 SITEND (reference sequence). CDR3 size: 13 residues. This CDR3 reads CASSIGSAETLYF. The sequenced part of the CDR3 DNA is TGTGCCAGCAGTATAGGGAGTGCAGAAACGCTGTAT.

In its sample, this clone was seen a few times. The gene names here belong to mouse. The sequenced fragment ends 1 residue before the CDR3 boundary, so the rest is inferred from the germline J gene. The rearrangement uses TRBV12-1 and TRBJ1-2, with 8 bases identical to TRBD1. Germline V CDR1 and CDR2: SGHSN, HYEKVE. Germline trimming cut 0 bases from V and 3 bases from J; bases unmatched to any gene: 5. The CDR3 spans 15 residues. The CDR3 bases that were read are TGTGCCAGCTCTCTCGAGTCAGGGGGCTACTCCGACTACACC. Protein product: CASSLESGGYSDYT. The whole CDR3 region reads CASSLESGGYSDYTF.

In this sample, this clone turned up a few times. The genes are named according to mouse. The read finishes 1 residue shy of the CDR3 end, and the germline J gene is used to complete it. The chain links TRBV13-2 to TRBJ2-1; 9 bases are a match to TRBD2. The CDR3 totals 15 residues. V gave up 2 bases and J gave up 4 bases; unmatched junction bases: 4. The germline V gene encodes CDR1 NNHNN and CDR2 SYGAGS (reference sequence). The sequenced CDR3 bases are TGTGCCAGCGGTGAAACTGGGGGGAGGTATGCTGAGCAGTTC. Its translation: CASGETGGRYAEQF. The CDR3 as a whole reads CASGETGGRYAEQFF.

In regard to this clone: The genes and germline here are from mouse. The read halts 1 residue ahead of the CDR3 end, with the missing end drawn from the germline J gene. The chain combines TRBV29 with TRBJ2-7, with D tentatively TRBD1 (6 bases). Germline-derived CDR1 and CDR2 are MSHET and SYDVDS. The CDR3 consists of 13 residues. V was clipped by 2 bases and J by 3 bases, with 8 bases between them. CDR3 bases read: TGTGCTAGCAGTTTAAGGGACAACTATGAACAGTAC. Translation: CASSLRDNYEQY. The CDR3 reads in full as CASSLRDNYEQYF.